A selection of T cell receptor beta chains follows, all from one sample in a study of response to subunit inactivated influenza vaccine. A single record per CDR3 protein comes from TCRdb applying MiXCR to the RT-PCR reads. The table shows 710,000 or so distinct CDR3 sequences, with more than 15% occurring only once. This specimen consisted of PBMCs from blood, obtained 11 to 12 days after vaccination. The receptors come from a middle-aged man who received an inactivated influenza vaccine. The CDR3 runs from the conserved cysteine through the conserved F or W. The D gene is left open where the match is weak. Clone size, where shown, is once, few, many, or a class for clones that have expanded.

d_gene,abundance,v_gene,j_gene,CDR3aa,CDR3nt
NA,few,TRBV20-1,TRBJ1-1,CSAREARLNTEAFF,TGCAGTGCTAGAGAGGCACGGTTGAACACTGAAGCTTTCTTT
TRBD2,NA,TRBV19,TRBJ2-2,CASSSPGGVTGELFF,TGTGCCAGTAGTTCCCCGGGGGGAGTTACCGGGGAGCTGTTTTTT
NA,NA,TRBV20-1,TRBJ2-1,CSATLRLPEEDEQFF,TGCAGTGCTACACTTCGACTACCTGAGGAGGATGAGCAGTTCTTC
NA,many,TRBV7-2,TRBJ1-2,CASSLALGDFYGYTF,TGTGCCAGCAGCTTAGCGTTGGGGGACTTCTATGGCTACACCTTC
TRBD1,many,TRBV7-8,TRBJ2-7,CASSSPRDRDDEQYF,TGTGCCAGCAGCTCGCCCCGGGACAGGGATGACGAGCAGTACTTC
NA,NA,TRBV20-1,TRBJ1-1,CSARDTGTEAFF,TGCAGTGCTAGAGATACAGGGACTGAAGCTTTCTTT
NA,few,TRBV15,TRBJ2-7,CATSRGAGTYEQYF,TGTGCCACCAGCAGAGGGGCCGGAACCTACGAGCAGTACTTC
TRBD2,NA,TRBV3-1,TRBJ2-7,CASSQVGGASYEQYF,TGTGCCAGCAGCCAAGTCGGGGGGGCGTCCTACGAGCAGTACTTC
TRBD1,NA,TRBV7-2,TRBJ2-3,CASSSGQGTYTQYF,TGTGCCAGCAGCTCGGGACAGGGTACCTATACGCAGTATTTT
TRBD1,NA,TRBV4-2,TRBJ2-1,CASSPDRGNNEQFF,TGTGCCAGCAGCCCGGACAGGGGGAACAATGAGCAGTTCTTC
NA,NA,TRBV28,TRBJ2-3,CASSLSLGDTQYF,TGTGCCAGCAGTTTATCCCTCGGAGATACGCAGTATTTT
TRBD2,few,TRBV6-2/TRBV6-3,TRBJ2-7,CASRDSGRIPYEQYF,TGTGCCAGCAGAGATAGCGGGAGAATCCCCTACGAGCAGTACTTC
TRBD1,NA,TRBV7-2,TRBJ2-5,CASSLGSGGLGETQYF,TGTGCCAGCAGCTTAGGGTCAGGGGGCTTGGGAGAGACCCAGTACTTC
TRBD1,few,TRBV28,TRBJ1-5,CASSLHRGGNQPQHF,TGTGCCAGCAGTTTGCACAGGGGCGGCAATCAGCCCCAGCATTTT
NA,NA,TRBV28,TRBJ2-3,CASSPNPRDTQYF,TGTGCCAGCAGTCCGAACCCAAGGGATACGCAGTATTTT
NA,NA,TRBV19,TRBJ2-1,CASRPAWTSSYNEQFF,TGTGCCAGTAGGCCGGCGTGGACTTCCTCCTACAATGAGCAGTTCTTC
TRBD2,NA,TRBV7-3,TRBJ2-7,CASSLIAGGLGEQYF,TGTGCCAGCAGCTTAATCGCGGGAGGGCTAGGCGAGCAGTACTTC
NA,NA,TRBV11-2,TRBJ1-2,CASSSTGPDGYTF,TGTGCCAGCAGTTCTACAGGGCCGGATGGCTACACCTTC
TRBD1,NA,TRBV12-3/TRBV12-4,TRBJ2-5,CASSLDRDETQYF,TGTGCCAGCAGCCTCGACAGGGATGAGACCCAGTACTTC
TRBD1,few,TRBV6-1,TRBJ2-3,CASRDRALVDTQYF,TGTGCCAGCAGGGACAGGGCCTTGGTGGATACGCAGTATTTT
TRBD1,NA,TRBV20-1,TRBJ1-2,CSAVHLPGQGVHF,TGCAGTGCCGTCCACCTCCCGGGACAGGGCGTCCACTTC
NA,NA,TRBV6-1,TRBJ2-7,CASRPPGADVAEQYF,TGTGCCAGCAGACCCCCCGGCGCCGACGTCGCCGAGCAGTACTTC
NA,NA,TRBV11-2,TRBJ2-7,CASSLGQYQQYF,TGTGCCAGCAGCTTAGGACAGTATCAGCAGTACTTC
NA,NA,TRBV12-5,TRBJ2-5,CASAPGKGGTQYF,TGTGCTAGTGCCCCCGGCAAGGGGGGGACCCAGTACTTC
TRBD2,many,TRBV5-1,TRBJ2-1,CASSLVGRESQFF,TGCGCCAGCAGCTTGGTAGGGCGGGAGAGCCAGTTCTTC
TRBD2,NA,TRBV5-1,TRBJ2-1,CASSVDLLAGGSYNEQFF,TGCGCCAGCAGCGTAGACTTGCTAGCGGGGGGGTCCTACAATGAGCAGTTCTTC
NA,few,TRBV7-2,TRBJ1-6,CASSLVENNSPLHF,TGTGCCAGCAGCTTAGTGGAAAACAATTCACCCCTCCACTTT
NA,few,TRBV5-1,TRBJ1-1,CASSWTVQRTEAFF,TGCGCCAGCAGCTGGACAGTGCAGCGGACTGAAGCTTTCTTT
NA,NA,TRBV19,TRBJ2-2,CASSIAGQNTGELFF,TGTGCCAGTAGTATAGCAGGCCAGAACACCGGGGAGCTGTTTTTT
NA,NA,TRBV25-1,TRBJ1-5,CASRQTGSNQPQHF,TGTGCCAGCAGGCAAACAGGTAGCAATCAGCCCCAGCATTTT
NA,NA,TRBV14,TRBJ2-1,CASGGEERRGLWNEQFF,TGTGCCAGCGGAGGAGAAGAGCGGAGAGGTTTGTGGAATGAGCAGTTCTTC
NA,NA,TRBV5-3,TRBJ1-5,CARSSRPQHF,TGTGCCAGAAGCTCCAGACCCCAGCATTTT
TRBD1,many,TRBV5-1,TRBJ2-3,CASSLGDRITDTQYF,TGCGCCAGCAGCTTAGGGGACAGGATCACAGATACGCAGTATTTT
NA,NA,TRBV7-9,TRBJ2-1,CASSLSGVGNEQFF,TGTGCCAGCAGCTTATCCGGGGTTGGCAATGAGCAGTTCTTC
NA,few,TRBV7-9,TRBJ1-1,CASRPEAFF,TGTGCCAGCAGGCCTGAAGCTTTCTTT
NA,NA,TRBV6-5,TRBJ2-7,CASSYLTGNEQYF,TGTGCCAGCAGTTACCTAACGGGGAACGAGCAGTACTTC
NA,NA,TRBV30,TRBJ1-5,CAWSQGGDQPQHF,TGTGCCTGGAGTCAGGGAGGGGATCAGCCCCAGCATTTT
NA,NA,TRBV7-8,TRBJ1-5,CASSSGGRVNQPQHF,TGTGCCAGCAGCTCCGGTGGCAGGGTCAATCAGCCCCAGCATTTT
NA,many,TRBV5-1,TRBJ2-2,CASSGGAGRLNTGELFF,TGCGCCAGCAGCGGGGGGGCTGGACGGCTGAACACCGGGGAGCTGTTTTTT
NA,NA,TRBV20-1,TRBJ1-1,CSGATGLSPTEAFF,TGCAGTGGCGCGACAGGTTTAAGCCCCACTGAAGCTTTCTTT
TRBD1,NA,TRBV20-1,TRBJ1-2,CSALGTDGYTF,TGCAGTGCTTTAGGGACAGATGGCTACACCTTC
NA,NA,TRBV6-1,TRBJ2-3,CASSDGTGTDTQYF,TGTGCCAGCAGTGACGGGACGGGCACAGATACGCAGTATTTT
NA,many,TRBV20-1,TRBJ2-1,CSAPRREASSYNEQFF,TGCAGTGCCCCCCGGAGGGAGGCAAGCTCCTACAATGAGCAGTTCTTC
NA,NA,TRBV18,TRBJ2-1,CASSPRGGGASSYNEQFF,TGTGCCAGCTCACCACGGGGAGGGGGCGCCAGCTCCTACAATGAGCAGTTCTTC
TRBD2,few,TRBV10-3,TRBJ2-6,CAISVASGAGANVLTF,TGTGCCATCAGTGTGGCTAGCGGGGCTGGGGCCAACGTCCTGACTTTC
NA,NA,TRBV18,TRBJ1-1,CASSPMSVMNTEAFF,TGTGCCAGCTCACCAATGTCAGTTATGAACACTGAAGCTTTCTTT
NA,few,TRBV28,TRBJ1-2,CASSSPSQGILLSYTF,TGTGCCAGCAGTTCCCCTTCTCAGGGGATACTTCTAAGCTACACCTTC
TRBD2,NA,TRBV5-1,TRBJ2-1,CASSPGLAGGPEFF,TGCGCCAGCAGCCCCGGACTAGCGGGAGGGCCTGAGTTCTTC
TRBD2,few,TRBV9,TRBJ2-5,CASSATGTSTSGTQYF,TGTGCCAGCAGCGCTACCGGGACTAGCACCTCGGGGACCCAGTACTTC
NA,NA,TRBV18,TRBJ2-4,CASSPLEASVTNKNIQYF,TGTGCCAGCTCACCACTTGAGGCTAGCGTGACGAACAAAAACATTCAGTACTTC
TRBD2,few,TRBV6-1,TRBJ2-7,CASSQRELVEQYF,TGTGCCAGCAGCCAGCGGGAGCTCGTCGAGCAGTACTTC
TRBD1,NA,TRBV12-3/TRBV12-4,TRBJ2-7,CASSHGDREYEQYF,TGTGCCAGCAGCCACGGGGACAGGGAGTACGAGCAGTACTTC
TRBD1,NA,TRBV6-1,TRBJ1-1,CASRGRGLTEAFF,TGTGCCAGCAGAGGCAGGGGGCTCACTGAAGCTTTCTTT
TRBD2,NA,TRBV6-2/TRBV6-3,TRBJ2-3,CASGLAGQSTDTQYF,TGTGCCAGCGGACTAGCGGGACAGTCCACAGATACGCAGTATTTT
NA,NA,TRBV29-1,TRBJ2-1,CSVEDLGRPQFF,TGCAGCGTTGAAGATCTTGGCCGGCCCCAGTTCTTC
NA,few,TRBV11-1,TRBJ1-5,CASSPRRDQPQHF,TGTGCCAGCAGCCCTCGGCGGGATCAGCCCCAGCATTTT
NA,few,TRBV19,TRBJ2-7,CASSSDTGGLAYEQYF,TGTGCCAGTAGTTCGGATACAGGGGGACTAGCCTACGAGCAGTACTTC
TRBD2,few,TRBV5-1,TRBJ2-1,CASSLSPGLAGVLSYNEQFF,TGCGCCAGCAGCTTAAGTCCGGGACTAGCGGGGGTCCTCTCCTACAATGAGCAGTTCTTC
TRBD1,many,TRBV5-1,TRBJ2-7,CASSTLNRDSSYEQYF,TGCGCCAGCAGCACATTGAACCGGGACAGCTCCTACGAGCAGTACTTC
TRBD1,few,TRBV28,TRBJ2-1,CASSFLTRDRGGKNEQFF,TGTGCCAGCAGTTTCCTCACCAGGGACAGGGGGGGTAAGAATGAGCAGTTCTTC